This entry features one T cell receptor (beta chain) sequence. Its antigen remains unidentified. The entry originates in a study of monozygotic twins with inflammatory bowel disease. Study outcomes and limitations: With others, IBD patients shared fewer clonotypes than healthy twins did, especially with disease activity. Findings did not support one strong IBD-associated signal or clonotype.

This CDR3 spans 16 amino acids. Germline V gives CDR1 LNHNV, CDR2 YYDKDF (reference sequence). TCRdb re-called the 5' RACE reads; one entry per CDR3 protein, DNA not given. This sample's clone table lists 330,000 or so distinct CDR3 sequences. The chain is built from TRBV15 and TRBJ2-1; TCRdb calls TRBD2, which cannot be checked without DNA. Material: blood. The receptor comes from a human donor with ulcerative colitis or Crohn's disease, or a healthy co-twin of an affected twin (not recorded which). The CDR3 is CATSRGLAGGLDEQFF.